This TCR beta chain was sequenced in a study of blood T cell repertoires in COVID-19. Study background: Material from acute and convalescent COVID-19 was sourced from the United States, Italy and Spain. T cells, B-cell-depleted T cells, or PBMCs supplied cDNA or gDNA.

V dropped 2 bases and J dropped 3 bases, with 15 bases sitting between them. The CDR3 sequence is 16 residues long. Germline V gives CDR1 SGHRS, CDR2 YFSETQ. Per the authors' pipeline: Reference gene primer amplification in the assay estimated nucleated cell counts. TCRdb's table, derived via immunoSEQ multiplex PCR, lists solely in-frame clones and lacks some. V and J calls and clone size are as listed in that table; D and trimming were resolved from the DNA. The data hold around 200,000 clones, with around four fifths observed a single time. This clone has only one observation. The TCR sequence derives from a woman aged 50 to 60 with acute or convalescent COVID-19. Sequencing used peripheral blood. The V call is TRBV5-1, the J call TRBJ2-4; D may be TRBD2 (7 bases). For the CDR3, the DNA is TGCGCCAGCAGCTTTGGGGGGGCCTCGGACAAAAACATTCAGTACTTC. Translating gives CASSFGGASDKNIQYF.